This T cell receptor beta chain was sequenced during a study of OX40 agonist ivuxolimab in advanced cancers. V lost 4 bases and J 2 bases, leaving 13 bases between the germline ends. CDR3 length equals 14 residues. Germline values: CDR1 SGHRS, CDR2 YFSETQ. TCRdb keeps only in-frame clones here, not all; method: immunoSEQ multiplex PCR. This sample has about 80,000 clones, with around 90% found just once. This TCR was sampled from an adult with an advanced solid tumor such as melanoma, head and neck, liver or kidney cancer. V and J are TRBV5-1 and TRBJ2-7; no clear D. Sequencing used CD4+ or CD8+ T cells sorted from blood, obtained in a trial of the OX40 agonist ivuxolimab. CDR3 nucleotide sequence: TGCGCCAGCAGCGCCTACTCTTTTGCCTACGAGCAGTACTTC. The encoded protein is CASSAYSFAYEQYF.